The present T cell receptor (beta chain) was sequenced within a study of T cell responses to AZD1222 COVID-19 vaccine. Notes on the study in general: The donors showed a predominance of white British ancestry and of females, with possible underestimation of clonal diversity. Regions 160-218 and 743-854 dominated among vaccine-associated CD4 TCRs spanning spike.

Only in-frame clones appear in the TCRdb table, and some are missing; sequencing was by immunoSEQ multiplex PCR. Among 130,000 or so clones listed, about 90% were seen once. To note about this clone: Antigen unknown.

Germline-derived CDR1 and CDR2 are MNHEY and SMNVEV (reference sequence). The CDR3 runs to 13 residues. V was cut by 3 bases and J by 5 bases, with 7 bases left in between. Whether given at about 4 or about 12 weeks, second doses were pooled. This receptor was identified in an adult who received the AZD1222 COVID-19 vaccine. This chain uses TRBV27 with TRBJ2-2, with D perhaps matching TRBD1 (6 bases). The source material was peripheral blood, sampled 28 days after the second AZD1222 dose. The chain's CDR3 is CASSFQGTGELFF. The CDR3 region has the DNA TGTGCCAGCAGTTTTCAGGGGACCGGGGAGCTGTTTTTT.